This TCR beta chain derives from a study of shared clonotypes between healthy human individuals. Study background: Donors, aged 18 to 49, were a couple of women and a few men. Per donor, three plates held CD4 naive cells, three held CD4 memory, two held CD8 naive and one held CD8 memory. Study conclusions and caveats: Sequencing of the sorted subsets was shown by rarefaction to be incomplete despite large depth.

In regard to this clone: Its antigen remains unknown.

CDR1 is SGHKS, CDR2 YYEKEE, per germline (reference sequence). The CDR3 consists of 14 residues. The ends were cut back, 0 bases at V and 2 bases at J, with 6 bases in the middle. Assay runs were performed at deep level. Clones were sequenced by immunoSEQ multiplex PCR, and TCRdb holds only the in-frame ones, with some missing. The table has approximately 2.5 million clones, approximately 93% seen once. The V call is TRBV5-5, the J call TRBJ2-1, with D unresolved. Sequencing used naive CD4+ T cells from PBMCs. Subset specified: CD45RA+ positively selected. The clonotype originates from a man younger than 30 in good health. Some clones in this sample may be carry-over from other donors' samples. CDR3 sequence reads: CASSLDGTYNEQFF. The CDR3 DNA reads TGTGCCAGCAGCTTGGACGGCACCTACAATGAGCAGTTCTTC.